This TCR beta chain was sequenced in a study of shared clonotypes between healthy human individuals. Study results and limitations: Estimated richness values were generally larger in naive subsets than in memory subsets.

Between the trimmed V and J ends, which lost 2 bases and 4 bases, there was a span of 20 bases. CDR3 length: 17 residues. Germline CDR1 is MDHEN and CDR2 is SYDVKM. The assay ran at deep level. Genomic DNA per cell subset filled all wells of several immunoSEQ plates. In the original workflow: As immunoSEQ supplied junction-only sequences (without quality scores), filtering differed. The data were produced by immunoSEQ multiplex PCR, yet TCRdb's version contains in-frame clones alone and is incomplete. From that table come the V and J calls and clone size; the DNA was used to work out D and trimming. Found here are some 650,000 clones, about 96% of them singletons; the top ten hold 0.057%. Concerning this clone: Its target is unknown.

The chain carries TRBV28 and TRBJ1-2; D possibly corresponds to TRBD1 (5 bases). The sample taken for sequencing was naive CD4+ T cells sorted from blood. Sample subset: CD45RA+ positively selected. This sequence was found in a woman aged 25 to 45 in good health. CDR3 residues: CASSLRAGFILPYGYTF. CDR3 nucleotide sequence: TGTGCCAGCAGTTTACGGGCAGGGTTCATTCTGCCCTATGGCTACACCTTC.